This TCR beta chain derives from a study of OX40 agonist ivuxolimab in advanced cancers. Study results and caveats: People who partly responded at 0.1-3.0 mg/kg had some of the least clonal expansion seen.

Profiled with immunoSEQ multiplex PCR; TCRdb holds only in-frame clones, not every one. Here the sample spans 55,000 to 80,000 clones, roughly nine tenths being singletons. Germline values: CDR1 PRHDT, CDR2 FYEKMQ (reference sequence). Trimming cost V 5 bases and J 1 base; bases outside gene matches: 9. This CDR3 has 16 residues. As regards this clone: Antigen: not known.

Sample: CD4+ or CD8+ T cells sorted from blood, taken in a trial of the OX40 agonist ivuxolimab. The clonotype comes from an adult with an advanced solid tumor such as melanoma, head and neck, liver or kidney cancer. This chain uses TRBV13 with TRBJ2-7; TRBD1 matches at 9 bases. The CDR3: CASSPAPGTGSYEQYF. As DNA, the CDR3 is TGTGCCAGCAGCCCGGCCCCCGGGACAGGGTCCTACGAGCAGTACTTC.